The rows below give T cell receptor beta chains drawn from one sample of a study of blood T cell repertoires in COVID-19. Sequencing used immunoSEQ multiplex PCR; TCRdb keeps in-frame clones, though not all of them. This table holds a few hundred thousand clones, more than 85% found once. The sample taken for sequencing was PBMCs or T cells enriched from blood (not recorded which). These receptors were taken from a woman in her twenties or thirties who had recovered from COVID-19. CDR3s include the opening cysteine and the closing phenylalanine or tryptophan. D genes are given only for firm matches. Only part of the rows carry a size: once, few, many, or a class if the clone is expanded.

j_gene: TRBJ2-4
v_gene: TRBV7-9
abundance: -
d_gene: TRBD2
CDR3nt: TGTGCCAGCAGCTTATGGCGGGGGGACGTAGCCAAAAACATTCAGTACTTC
CDR3aa: CASSLWRGDVAKNIQYF

j_gene: TRBJ1-6
v_gene: TRBV27
abundance: -
d_gene: -
CDR3nt: TGTGCCAGCAGTTTTTCAGGGTACAATTCACCCCTCCACTTT
CDR3aa: CASSFSGYNSPLHF

j_gene: TRBJ2-2
v_gene: TRBV4-1
abundance: -
d_gene: -
CDR3nt: TGCGCCAGCCGAACGAGGGGGTCGGGCACCGGGGAGCTGTTTTTT
CDR3aa: CASRTRGSGTGELFF

j_gene: TRBJ1-2
v_gene: TRBV10-3
abundance: once
d_gene: TRBD1
CDR3nt: TGTGCCATCAGTGTGAACAGGGGGAGAGGATATGGCTACACCTTC
CDR3aa: CAISVNRGRGYGYTF

j_gene: TRBJ2-1
v_gene: TRBV27
abundance: once
d_gene: TRBD2
CDR3nt: TGTGCCAGCACTACTTGGGGACTAGCGGGCAACAATGAGCAGTTCTTC
CDR3aa: CASTTWGLAGNNEQFF

j_gene: TRBJ1-4
v_gene: TRBV19
abundance: -
d_gene: -
CDR3nt: TGTGCCAGTAGTATATCGGCGGGCCTTAATGAAAAACTGTTTTTT
CDR3aa: CASSISAGLNEKLFF

j_gene: TRBJ2-1
v_gene: TRBV7-6
abundance: -
d_gene: -
CDR3nt: TGTGCCAGCAGTCTTACCACCCCACAAACTGGAGACGAGCAGTTCTTC
CDR3aa: CASSLTTPQTGDEQFF

j_gene: TRBJ2-7
v_gene: TRBV10-3
abundance: -
d_gene: TRBD2
CDR3nt: TGTGCCATCAGCCCTAAAGAGCGGGGCTACGAGCAGTACTTC
CDR3aa: CAISPKERGYEQYF

j_gene: TRBJ2-2
v_gene: TRBV9
abundance: -
d_gene: -
CDR3nt: TGTGCCAGCAGCTTTAGTACCGGGGAGCTGTTTTTT
CDR3aa: CASSFSTGELFF

j_gene: TRBJ2-4
v_gene: TRBV19
abundance: once
d_gene: TRBD1
CDR3nt: TGTGCCAGTACGAGGGACAGGCGGGACATTCAGTACTTC
CDR3aa: CASTRDRRDIQYF

j_gene: TRBJ1-1
v_gene: TRBV7-2
abundance: few
d_gene: TRBD1
CDR3nt: TGTGCCAGCAGCTCACAAGACAGGGGGCACAACACTGAAGCTTTCTTT
CDR3aa: CASSSQDRGHNTEAFF

j_gene: TRBJ1-1
v_gene: TRBV28
abundance: -
d_gene: -
CDR3nt: TGTGCCAGCAGTCCCCTCGCACCTATGTTGAACACTGAAGCTTTCTTT
CDR3aa: CASSPLAPMLNTEAFF

j_gene: TRBJ1-4
v_gene: TRBV5-1
abundance: -
d_gene: TRBD1
CDR3nt: TGCGCCAGCAGCTTAGAACAGGGGCCATTTAATGAAAAACTGTTTTTT
CDR3aa: CASSLEQGPFNEKLFF

j_gene: TRBJ2-1
v_gene: TRBV5-4
abundance: -
d_gene: TRBD2
CDR3nt: TGTGCCAGCAGCTTCACGGGGAGGGGTTACAATGAGCAGTTCTTC
CDR3aa: CASSFTGRGYNEQFF

j_gene: TRBJ1-1
v_gene: TRBV5-3
abundance: once
d_gene: -
CDR3nt: TGTGCCAGAAGCTTTGGCGGCTGTAGCACTGAAGCTTTCTTT
CDR3aa: CARSFGGCSTEAFF

j_gene: TRBJ2-1
v_gene: TRBV5-1
abundance: -
d_gene: TRBD1
CDR3nt: TGCGCCAGCAGTGAGTCAGGGGGTTATGAGCAGTTCTTC
CDR3aa: CASSESGGYEQFF

j_gene: TRBJ2-7
v_gene: TRBV6-5
abundance: -
d_gene: -
CDR3nt: TGTGCCAGCAGTTATGGGACTCCGCCCGAGCAGTACTTC
CDR3aa: CASSYGTPPEQYF

j_gene: TRBJ2-2
v_gene: TRBV10-3
abundance: once
d_gene: TRBD2
CDR3nt: TGTGCCATCAGTGAACCCGGGACTAGCACCGGGGAGCTGTTTTTT
CDR3aa: CAISEPGTSTGELFF

j_gene: TRBJ2-3
v_gene: TRBV2
abundance: -
d_gene: TRBD2
CDR3nt: TGTGCCAGCTCTAGCGGGGCTGGCGATACGCAGTATTTT
CDR3aa: CASSSGAGDTQYF

j_gene: TRBJ2-2
v_gene: TRBV7-2
abundance: -
d_gene: -
CDR3nt: TGTGCCAGCAGCTTCGGGTGGGACACCGGGGAGCTGTTTTTT
CDR3aa: CASSFGWDTGELFF

j_gene: TRBJ1-1
v_gene: TRBV9
abundance: -
d_gene: TRBD1
CDR3nt: TGTGCCAGCAGCGCGACAGGGATCGGAACTGAAGCTTTCTTT
CDR3aa: CASSATGIGTEAFF

j_gene: TRBJ2-7
v_gene: TRBV4-3
abundance: -
d_gene: TRBD2
CDR3nt: TGCGCCAGCAGCTACTCGGGGGGAAACGAGCAGTACTTC
CDR3aa: CASSYSGGNEQYF

j_gene: TRBJ1-4
v_gene: TRBV5-5
abundance: few
d_gene: TRBD1
CDR3nt: TGTGCCAGCAGCTTGCAGGGGGCTAATGAAAAACTGTTTTTT
CDR3aa: CASSLQGANEKLFF

j_gene: TRBJ2-5
v_gene: TRBV6-6
abundance: -
d_gene: TRBD2
CDR3nt: TGTGCCAGCAGTTACACCTCCTGGACTAGTCAAGAGACCCAGTACTTC
CDR3aa: CASSYTSWTSQETQYF

j_gene: TRBJ2-7
v_gene: TRBV7-9
abundance: -
d_gene: -
CDR3nt: TGTGCCAGCAGCACACCCCCCGCGGGCGGCTACGAGCAGTACTTC
CDR3aa: CASSTPPAGGYEQYF

j_gene: TRBJ1-2
v_gene: TRBV5-8
abundance: -
d_gene: -
CDR3nt: TGTGCCAGCAGCTTGACGGAGTATGGCTACACCTTC
CDR3aa: CASSLTEYGYTF

j_gene: TRBJ2-7
v_gene: TRBV7-2
abundance: -
d_gene: TRBD2
CDR3nt: TGTGCCAGCAGCTTAGTTAGTGCGGGAGGCAACGAGCAGTACTTC
CDR3aa: CASSLVSAGGNEQYF

j_gene: TRBJ1-2
v_gene: TRBV27
abundance: few
d_gene: -
CDR3nt: TGTGCCAGCAGCCCCGGGTCCTTCTATGGCTACACCTTC
CDR3aa: CASSPGSFYGYTF

j_gene: TRBJ2-3
v_gene: TRBV11-3
abundance: -
d_gene: -
CDR3nt: TGTGCCAGCAGCTTAGATAGCGGCGACCGCACAGATACGCAGTATTTT
CDR3aa: CASSLDSGDRTDTQYF

j_gene: TRBJ1-2
v_gene: TRBV7-9
abundance: -
d_gene: TRBD1
CDR3nt: TGTGCCAGCAGCTCCGGGACAGGGGCGTTGGAGGGCTACACCTTC
CDR3aa: CASSSGTGALEGYTF

j_gene: TRBJ1-5
v_gene: TRBV5-1
abundance: -
d_gene: -
CDR3nt: TGCGCCAGCAGCTTTGGGCAGGGCGGTCAGCCCCAGCATTTT
CDR3aa: CASSFGQGGQPQHF

j_gene: TRBJ1-4
v_gene: TRBV4-1
abundance: -
d_gene: -
CDR3nt: TGCGCCAGCAGCCAAGATAGAGGGTTGGGTGAAAAACTGTTTTTT
CDR3aa: CASSQDRGLGEKLFF

j_gene: TRBJ2-3
v_gene: TRBV19
abundance: -
d_gene: TRBD1
CDR3nt: TGTGCCAGTAGCCCGGGACAGGACACAGATACGCAGTATTTT
CDR3aa: CASSPGQDTDTQYF

j_gene: TRBJ1-2
v_gene: TRBV19
abundance: -
d_gene: TRBD1
CDR3nt: TGTGCCAGTAGTATCGGGACAGAGCGGTATGGCTACACCTTC
CDR3aa: CASSIGTERYGYTF

j_gene: TRBJ2-2
v_gene: TRBV2
abundance: -
d_gene: -
CDR3nt: TGTGCCAGCAGGGGGGTCGCGGGGCCTAACACCGGGGAGCTGTTTTTT
CDR3aa: CASRGVAGPNTGELFF

j_gene: TRBJ1-6
v_gene: TRBV6-5
abundance: -
d_gene: TRBD1
CDR3nt: TGTGCCAGCCGTACAGGGGTGGATTCACCCCTCCACTTT
CDR3aa: CASRTGVDSPLHF

j_gene: TRBJ2-2
v_gene: TRBV10-1
abundance: -
d_gene: -
CDR3nt: TGCGCCAGTCCTACGGGGGAAAGACCCACCGGGGAGCTGTTTTTT
CDR3aa: CASPTGERPTGELFF

j_gene: TRBJ2-1
v_gene: TRBV19
abundance: -
d_gene: -
CDR3nt: TGTGCCAGTAGTGTCTCAGCCGGGACTGGCAATGAGCAGTTCTTC
CDR3aa: CASSVSAGTGNEQFF

j_gene: TRBJ1-4
v_gene: TRBV5-1
abundance: -
d_gene: -
CDR3nt: TGCGCCAGCAGCTTGAGGGGGACTAATGAAAAACTGTTTTTT
CDR3aa: CASSLRGTNEKLFF

j_gene: TRBJ2-6
v_gene: TRBV7-3
abundance: -
d_gene: -
CDR3nt: TGTGCCAGCAGCTTACGGGGAACTGGGGCCAACGTCCTGACTTTC
CDR3aa: CASSLRGTGANVLTF

j_gene: TRBJ2-1
v_gene: TRBV12-5
abundance: -
d_gene: TRBD1
CDR3nt: TGTGCTAGTGGTGGGACAGGGGGGTACAATGAGCAGTTCTTC
CDR3aa: CASGGTGGYNEQFF

j_gene: TRBJ1-1
v_gene: TRBV5-4
abundance: -
d_gene: TRBD1
CDR3nt: TGTGCCAGCAGCTTGAAGGGGGCGCACACTGAAGCTTTCTTT
CDR3aa: CASSLKGAHTEAFF

j_gene: TRBJ1-4
v_gene: TRBV7-9
abundance: -
d_gene: TRBD1
CDR3nt: TGTGCCAGCAGCGCGACAGGGGGAGGTGAAAAACTGTTTTTT
CDR3aa: CASSATGGGEKLFF

j_gene: TRBJ2-3
v_gene: TRBV5-1
abundance: -
d_gene: -
CDR3nt: TGCGCCAGCAGCGGAGGGACTTTTTTCACAGATACGCAGTATTTT
CDR3aa: CASSGGTFFTDTQYF

j_gene: TRBJ1-6
v_gene: TRBV28
abundance: few
d_gene: -
CDR3nt: TGTGCCAGCAGTCCCCTTTCCCCCACGGCCCTCCACTTT
CDR3aa: CASSPLSPTALHF

j_gene: TRBJ2-3
v_gene: TRBV6-5
abundance: -
d_gene: TRBD1
CDR3nt: TGTGCCAGCAGTTATCAGGGGGCCACAGATACGCAGTATTTT
CDR3aa: CASSYQGATDTQYF

j_gene: TRBJ2-7
v_gene: TRBV6-5
abundance: -
d_gene: -
CDR3nt: TGTGCCAGCAGTTACCGATCACAGGTATCAGACGAGCAGTACTTC
CDR3aa: CASSYRSQVSDEQYF

j_gene: TRBJ2-1
v_gene: TRBV10-3
abundance: -
d_gene: TRBD1
CDR3nt: TGTGCCATCAGTGAACGGACGGGACAGAGCGATGAGCAGTTCTTC
CDR3aa: CAISERTGQSDEQFF

j_gene: TRBJ2-1
v_gene: TRBV6-5
abundance: -
d_gene: -
CDR3nt: TGTGCCAGCAGTTTGGAACAGGGTATAGGGAATGAGCAGTTCTTC
CDR3aa: CASSLEQGIGNEQFF

j_gene: TRBJ1-1
v_gene: TRBV18
abundance: -
d_gene: TRBD1
CDR3nt: TGTGCCAGCAAGGGACAGGAAAACACTGAAGCTTTCTTT
CDR3aa: CASKGQENTEAFF

j_gene: TRBJ2-7
v_gene: TRBV27
abundance: -
d_gene: TRBD1
CDR3nt: TGTGCCAGCAGTTTCCGGGACAGGGGGTACGAGCAGTACTTC
CDR3aa: CASSFRDRGYEQYF

j_gene: TRBJ2-2
v_gene: TRBV7-6
abundance: -
d_gene: -
CDR3nt: TGTGCCAGCAGCTTAAGACAGACGAACACCGGGGAGCTGTTTTTT
CDR3aa: CASSLRQTNTGELFF

j_gene: TRBJ1-6
v_gene: TRBV7-2
abundance: -
d_gene: TRBD1
CDR3nt: TGTGCCAGCAGCCCCATCAGGGGGAGCAATTCACCCCTCCACTTT
CDR3aa: CASSPIRGSNSPLHF

j_gene: TRBJ2-1
v_gene: TRBV12-3/TRBV12-4
abundance: -
d_gene: TRBD2
CDR3nt: TGTGCCAGCAGCTTGGGAGGGAATGAGCAGTTCTTC
CDR3aa: CASSLGGNEQFF

j_gene: TRBJ2-2
v_gene: TRBV24-1
abundance: -
d_gene: TRBD1
CDR3nt: TGTGCCACCCGGGGACAGGGGAACACCGGGGAGCTGTTTTTT
CDR3aa: CATRGQGNTGELFF

j_gene: TRBJ2-2
v_gene: TRBV7-3
abundance: -
d_gene: -
CDR3nt: TGTGCCAGCAGCTCCCAAGGGGTTACCGGGGAGCTGTTTTTT
CDR3aa: CASSSQGVTGELFF

j_gene: TRBJ1-3
v_gene: TRBV11-2
abundance: -
d_gene: -
CDR3nt: TGTGCCAGCAGCTCTCAGGGGTGGGAAAACACCATATATTTT
CDR3aa: CASSSQGWENTIYF

j_gene: TRBJ1-2
v_gene: TRBV5-4
abundance: once
d_gene: -
CDR3nt: TGTGCCAGCAGCTTGAGGTCGGGAGCGGGCTATGGCTACACCTTC
CDR3aa: CASSLRSGAGYGYTF

j_gene: TRBJ2-1
v_gene: TRBV7-9
abundance: few
d_gene: TRBD2
CDR3nt: TGTGCCAGCAGCCCCAGGACTAGCAATTTGGAGCAGTTCTTC
CDR3aa: CASSPRTSNLEQFF